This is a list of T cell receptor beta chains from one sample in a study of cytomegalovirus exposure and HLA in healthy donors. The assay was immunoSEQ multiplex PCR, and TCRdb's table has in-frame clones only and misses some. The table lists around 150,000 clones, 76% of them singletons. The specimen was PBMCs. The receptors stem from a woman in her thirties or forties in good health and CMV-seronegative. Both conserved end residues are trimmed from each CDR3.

cdr3_aa: ASSSGLVQETQY
j_call: TRBJ2-5
v_call: TRBV19

cdr3_aa: ASSQVAGGIIGELF
j_call: TRBJ2-2
v_call: TRBV4-1

cdr3_aa: AWSVGQGNEKLF
j_call: TRBJ1-4
v_call: TRBV30

cdr3_aa: ASKISYEQY
j_call: TRBJ2-7
v_call: TRBV2

cdr3_aa: ASRTGGNYGYT
j_call: TRBJ1-2
v_call: TRBV6-1

cdr3_aa: ASSRPGGDQPQH
j_call: TRBJ1-5
v_call: TRBV7-9

cdr3_aa: ASSSTGQETQY
j_call: TRBJ2-5
v_call: TRBV11-2

cdr3_aa: ASSPSTGGNEKLF
j_call: TRBJ1-4
v_call: TRBV19

cdr3_aa: ASSSGTSGTLSTDTQY
j_call: TRBJ2-3
v_call: TRBV5-1

cdr3_aa: ASSPRPRHNEKLF
j_call: TRBJ1-4
v_call: TRBV27

cdr3_aa: ASVRSGTGNSGNTIY
j_call: TRBJ1-3
v_call: TRBV2